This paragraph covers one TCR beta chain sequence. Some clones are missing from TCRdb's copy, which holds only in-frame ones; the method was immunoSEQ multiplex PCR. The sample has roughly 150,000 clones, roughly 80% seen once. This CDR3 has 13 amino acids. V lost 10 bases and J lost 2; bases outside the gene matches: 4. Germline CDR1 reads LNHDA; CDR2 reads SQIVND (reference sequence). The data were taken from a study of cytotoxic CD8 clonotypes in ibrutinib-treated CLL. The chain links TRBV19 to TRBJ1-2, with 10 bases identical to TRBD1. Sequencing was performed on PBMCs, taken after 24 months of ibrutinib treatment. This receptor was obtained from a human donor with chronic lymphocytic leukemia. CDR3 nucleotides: TGTGCCACGACAGGGGGCGCGAACTATGGCTACACCTTC. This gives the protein CATTGGANYGYTF.